The sequence of this T cell receptor (beta chain) was determined in a study of read filtering for tumor transcriptome and immune sequencing. This library used around 0.4 ug RNA and molecular barcoded adaptors spanning alpha/delta and beta/gamma chains. Each CDR3 protein is one row after TCRdb ran MiXCR on the reads. The table has 62,000 or so distinct CDR3 sequences, around a fifth seen once. The CDR3 is 19 residues long. Trimming left V 3 bases short and J 1 base short, with 26 bases between. The germline gives CDR1 DFQATT, CDR2 SNEGSKA (reference sequence). This clonotype qualifies as medium-sized. Sequencing input: a population of CD138-negative cells sorted from bone marrow. The origin of this receptor is a donor at least 40 years old with multiple myeloma. The chain carries TRBV20-1 and TRBJ2-3, with D tentatively TRBD1 (9 bases). For the CDR3, the DNA is TGCAGTGCTAGGGAGCGGGGGACAGGGAGGCAGGTGGGCACAGATACGCAGTATTTT. Its protein is CSARERGTGRQVGTDTQYF.